The T cell receptor beta chain described here comes from a study of response to subunit inactivated influenza vaccine. Study-wide findings and caveats: The authors offered the suggestion that each seasonal influenza vaccination recruits few new T cells.

With respect to this clonotype: Antigen specificity is unknown.

TCRdb re-called the RT-PCR reads through MiXCR, storing one row per CDR3 protein. The sample yields fewer than 650,000 distinct CDR3 sequences, 10% to 15% seen once. From germline, CDR1 is LGHDT and CDR2 YNNKEL (reference sequence). Trimming took 2 bases from V and 7 from J; bases not matched to a gene: 10. The CDR3 is made up of 17 amino acids. Sequenced material: PBMCs from blood, taken about 40 days after vaccination. The chain carries TRBV3-1 and TRBJ2-2; the match to TRBD2 covers 10 bases. The TCR sequence derives from a man aged 50 to 59 who received an inactivated influenza vaccine. Here the CDR3 DNA reads TGTGCCAGCAGCCAACTTGCGAGCGGGAGGGCTTTCGGGGAGCTGTTTTTT. It encodes CASSQLASGRAFGELFF.